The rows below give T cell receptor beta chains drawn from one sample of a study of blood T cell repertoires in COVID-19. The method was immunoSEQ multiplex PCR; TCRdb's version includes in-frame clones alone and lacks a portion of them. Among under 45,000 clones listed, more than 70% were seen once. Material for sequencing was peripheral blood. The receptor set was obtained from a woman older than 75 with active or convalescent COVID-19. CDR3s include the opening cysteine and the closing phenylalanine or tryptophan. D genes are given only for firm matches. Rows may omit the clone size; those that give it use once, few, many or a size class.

CDR3nt: TGTGCCAGCAGTCCCCAGGACAGCCCAGGCTACACCTTC
CDR3aa: CASSPQDSPGYTF
v_gene: TRBV27
d_gene: .
abundance: .
j_gene: TRBJ1-2

CDR3nt: TGTGCCAGCAGCGCTCCGGGACAGGGGGGTCGTACGCAGTATTTT
CDR3aa: CASSAPGQGGRTQYF
v_gene: TRBV7-8
d_gene: TRBD1
abundance: .
j_gene: TRBJ2-3

CDR3nt: TGTGCCAGCAGTTACGGGCGGGTCAACGAGCAGTACTTC
CDR3aa: CASSYGRVNEQYF
v_gene: TRBV6-2/TRBV6-3
d_gene: .
abundance: .
j_gene: TRBJ2-7

CDR3nt: TGTGCCAGCAGCCGTCGGGAGGGCCCAGATACGCAGTATTTT
CDR3aa: CASSRREGPDTQYF
v_gene: TRBV14
d_gene: TRBD2
abundance: .
j_gene: TRBJ2-3

CDR3nt: TGTGCCAGCAGACCAGGGTTATCAACTAATGAAAAACTGTTTTTT
CDR3aa: CASRPGLSTNEKLFF
v_gene: TRBV7-2
d_gene: .
abundance: once
j_gene: TRBJ1-4

CDR3nt: TGTGCCAGTAGTCCCCGGGACATAGCCTACGGCTACACCTTC
CDR3aa: CASSPRDIAYGYTF
v_gene: TRBV19
d_gene: .
abundance: .
j_gene: TRBJ1-2

CDR3nt: TGTGCCAGCAGTGAAACGGACAGGGTCAATGGCTACACCTTC
CDR3aa: CASSETDRVNGYTF
v_gene: TRBV2
d_gene: TRBD1
abundance: .
j_gene: TRBJ1-2

CDR3nt: TGTGCCAGCAGTTACTCTGCAGGACAATTCTCTGGAAACACCATATATTTT
CDR3aa: CASSYSAGQFSGNTIYF
v_gene: TRBV6-2/TRBV6-3
d_gene: .
abundance: .
j_gene: TRBJ1-3

CDR3nt: TGTGCTAGTGGTTTGGTAGGGACAGGGGGCACCGGGGAGCTGTTTTTT
CDR3aa: CASGLVGTGGTGELFF
v_gene: TRBV12-5
d_gene: TRBD1
abundance: .
j_gene: TRBJ2-2

CDR3nt: TGTGCCAGCAGTTCGCAGGTCTACGAGCAGTACTTC
CDR3aa: CASSSQVYEQYF
v_gene: TRBV28
d_gene: .
abundance: .
j_gene: TRBJ2-7

CDR3nt: TGTGCCACCAGTGATAAGAGGCGAACTAGCGGGAGGGCCATAGATACGCAGTATTTT
CDR3aa: CATSDKRRTSGRAIDTQYF
v_gene: TRBV24-1
d_gene: TRBD2
abundance: .
j_gene: TRBJ2-3

CDR3nt: TGTGCCAGCAGTTTTTTCGGTCGAATGAGGGCTGAAGCTTTCTTT
CDR3aa: CASSFFGRMRAEAFF
v_gene: TRBV28
d_gene: .
abundance: few
j_gene: TRBJ1-1

CDR3nt: TGTGCCAGAGCGAGGACCGCACTAGCGGCCACAGATACGCAGTATTTT
CDR3aa: CARARTALAATDTQYF
v_gene: TRBV7-3
d_gene: TRBD2
abundance: .
j_gene: TRBJ2-3

CDR3nt: TGTGCCAGTAGTATTACCGGGACAGGGGTTAATGCTGGGGCCAACGTCCTGACTTTC
CDR3aa: CASSITGTGVNAGANVLTF
v_gene: TRBV19
d_gene: TRBD1
abundance: once
j_gene: TRBJ2-6

CDR3nt: TGCGCCAGCAGCCCATACTCTACAGGGGAATTATATGGCTACACCTTC
CDR3aa: CASSPYSTGELYGYTF
v_gene: TRBV5-1
d_gene: TRBD1
abundance: few
j_gene: TRBJ1-2

CDR3nt: TGTGCCATCAGTGAGGGGACAGGGAATTCACCCCTCCACTTT
CDR3aa: CAISEGTGNSPLHF
v_gene: TRBV10-3
d_gene: TRBD1
abundance: few
j_gene: TRBJ1-6

CDR3nt: TGCAGTGCAGTAGTCACTGAAGCTTTCTTT
CDR3aa: CSAVVTEAFF
v_gene: TRBV20-1
d_gene: .
abundance: once
j_gene: TRBJ1-1

CDR3nt: TGTGCCAGCAGTGAGGCCGGGAACTCCTACGAGCAGTACTTC
CDR3aa: CASSEAGNSYEQYF
v_gene: TRBV2
d_gene: .
abundance: few
j_gene: TRBJ2-7

CDR3nt: TGTGCCAGCAGCTTACGGCTGCGGGACTCAACAATGATGCAGTTCTTC
CDR3aa: CASSLRLRDSTMMQFF
v_gene: TRBV7-9
d_gene: .
abundance: few
j_gene: TRBJ2-1

CDR3nt: TGTGCCAGCAGTTTCATGAGGACAGGAAACACCATATATTTT
CDR3aa: CASSFMRTGNTIYF
v_gene: TRBV28
d_gene: .
abundance: once
j_gene: TRBJ1-3

CDR3nt: TGTGCCAGCCAGCGGACTGAAGCTACTTCACCCCTCCACTTT
CDR3aa: CASQRTEATSPLHF
v_gene: TRBV19
d_gene: .
abundance: .
j_gene: TRBJ1-6

CDR3nt: TGTGCCAGCTCACCAAGTAGATCGGGGTCCAAAGCTGAAGCTTTCTTT
CDR3aa: CASSPSRSGSKAEAFF
v_gene: TRBV18
d_gene: .
abundance: once
j_gene: TRBJ1-1

CDR3nt: TGTGCCAGCAGCCAAGATAAGACAGCCCTATATGGCTACACCTTC
CDR3aa: CASSQDKTALYGYTF
v_gene: TRBV3-1/TRBV3-2
d_gene: .
abundance: once
j_gene: TRBJ1-2

CDR3nt: TGTGCCAGCGGGATTGGAGGGCAAGGCTACACCTTC
CDR3aa: CASGIGGQGYTF
v_gene: TRBV12-3/TRBV12-4
d_gene: .
abundance: .
j_gene: TRBJ1-2

CDR3nt: TGTGCCAGCAGACGCGGGGCCGAGGGAGCTTTCTTT
CDR3aa: CASRRGAEGAFF
v_gene: TRBV3-1/TRBV3-2
d_gene: .
abundance: .
j_gene: TRBJ1-1

CDR3nt: TGTGCCAGCAGGGAAACGGATGCAGGAAATGAAAAACTGTTTTTT
CDR3aa: CASRETDAGNEKLFF
v_gene: TRBV28
d_gene: .
abundance: .
j_gene: TRBJ1-4

CDR3nt: TGTGCCAGCAGCCCGAATCGGGACAGATACAATGAGCAGTTCTTC
CDR3aa: CASSPNRDRYNEQFF
v_gene: TRBV7-9
d_gene: TRBD1
abundance: .
j_gene: TRBJ2-1

CDR3nt: TGCGCCAGCAGCAATGGACAGGGGGAACAGCCCCAGCATTTT
CDR3aa: CASSNGQGEQPQHF
v_gene: TRBV5-1
d_gene: TRBD1
abundance: few
j_gene: TRBJ1-5

CDR3nt: TGTGCCAGCAGCTTACGTCGGGACGAGCAGTACTTC
CDR3aa: CASSLRRDEQYF
v_gene: TRBV11-2
d_gene: .
abundance: .
j_gene: TRBJ2-7

CDR3nt: TGCGCCAGCAGTCTAGCGGGGAGCACCGGGGAGCTGTTTTTT
CDR3aa: CASSLAGSTGELFF
v_gene: TRBV5-1
d_gene: TRBD2
abundance: .
j_gene: TRBJ2-2

CDR3nt: TGTGCCAGCACCCCAGGGTACGAGCAGTACTTC
CDR3aa: CASTPGYEQYF
v_gene: TRBV2
d_gene: .
abundance: few
j_gene: TRBJ2-7

CDR3nt: TGTGCCAGCAGTTCCCGCGTCCAGCCCCAGCATTTT
CDR3aa: CASSSRVQPQHF
v_gene: TRBV12-3/TRBV12-4
d_gene: .
abundance: .
j_gene: TRBJ1-5

CDR3nt: TGTGCCAGCAGCGTAGGACAGGGGAACTATGGCTACACCTTC
CDR3aa: CASSVGQGNYGYTF
v_gene: TRBV9
d_gene: TRBD1
abundance: .
j_gene: TRBJ1-2

CDR3nt: TGTGCCAGCAGCTTAGGGCGGCTTAGCAATCAGCCCCAGCATTTT
CDR3aa: CASSLGRLSNQPQHF
v_gene: TRBV7-2
d_gene: .
abundance: once
j_gene: TRBJ1-5

CDR3nt: TGTGCCTGGAGTGTACTAGGGAACACTGAAGCTTTCTTT
CDR3aa: CAWSVLGNTEAFF
v_gene: TRBV30
d_gene: .
abundance: .
j_gene: TRBJ1-1

CDR3nt: TGTGCCAGCAGCTTCAATCCCATTTGGACAGGCCAGAACACAGATACGCAGTATTTT
CDR3aa: CASSFNPIWTGQNTDTQYF
v_gene: TRBV7-9
d_gene: TRBD1
abundance: .
j_gene: TRBJ2-3

CDR3nt: TGTGCCAGCAGTTTAAGTCCAGGGGGAAATTACGAGCAGTACTTC
CDR3aa: CASSLSPGGNYEQYF
v_gene: TRBV28
d_gene: TRBD1
abundance: .
j_gene: TRBJ2-7

CDR3nt: TGTGCCAGCAGTTTCACCCGCGCGGACTTACAGCCCCAGCATTTT
CDR3aa: CASSFTRADLQPQHF
v_gene: TRBV27
d_gene: .
abundance: .
j_gene: TRBJ1-5

CDR3nt: TGTGCCAGCTCCCGGGGTAGCGGGACTAGCTTGGAGCAGTTCTTC
CDR3aa: CASSRGSGTSLEQFF
v_gene: TRBV28
d_gene: TRBD2
abundance: .
j_gene: TRBJ2-1

CDR3nt: TGTGCTAGTGGACCCAACCACGGGGACACCATATATTTT
CDR3aa: CASGPNHGDTIYF
v_gene: TRBV12-5
d_gene: .
abundance: .
j_gene: TRBJ1-3

CDR3nt: TGCAGCGTCGGGACAACGTTTAATTCACCCCTCCACTTT
CDR3aa: CSVGTTFNSPLHF
v_gene: TRBV29-1
d_gene: .
abundance: .
j_gene: TRBJ1-6

CDR3nt: TGTGCCAGCAGCCTACCCGGGACTCCAGAGACCCAGTACTTC
CDR3aa: CASSLPGTPETQYF
v_gene: TRBV7-8
d_gene: .
abundance: .
j_gene: TRBJ2-5

CDR3nt: TGCAGCGTTGTGAGTAGCGGGTACAATGAGCAGTTCTTC
CDR3aa: CSVVSSGYNEQFF
v_gene: TRBV29-1
d_gene: TRBD2
abundance: .
j_gene: TRBJ2-1

CDR3nt: TGTGCCAGCAGAATAACAGGGGGGACTGAAGCTTTCTTT
CDR3aa: CASRITGGTEAFF
v_gene: TRBV12-3/TRBV12-4
d_gene: TRBD1
abundance: .
j_gene: TRBJ1-1